The 10 T cell receptor beta chains in this list originate from one sample, sequenced in a study of T cell responses to AZD1222 COVID-19 vaccine (dated by TCRdb to 2020 to 2022). This specimen's time point label, interpreted: baseline before first vaccination. Receptors were amplified or captured by the immunoSEQ multiplex PCR assay. The table was pulled from immuneACCESS by TCRdb, which kept in-frame rearrangements only. Such tables lose some clones; where checked, under half of the loss comes from unresolved V genes, and the rest has no known cause. This sample has under 150,000 clones in its table, and 85% to 90% of those were observed once. The ten largest clones represent about 3.7% of the sample. The sample here was peripheral blood, taken on day 0 of AZD1222 vaccination. The receptors here all came from an adult in good health.

The rearrangement joins TRBV9 to TRBJ2-7, with 7 bases matching TRBD1. In germline, CDR1 is SGDLS, CDR2 YYNGEE. The CDR3 is 15 amino acids. V trimming: 1 base; J trimming: 3 bases; junction bases outside the gene matches: 7. The DNA for the CDR3 is TGTGCCAGCAGCGTAAACCCTAGGGACAGCTACGAGCAGTACTTC. Translation gives CASSVNPRDSYEQYF.

This clone has a handful of counts. The chain links TRBV5-1 to TRBJ2-3; 12 bases are a match to TRBD2. CDR3 length equals 17 residues. With 5 bases clipped from V and 0 bases from J, the junction kept 7 bases outside the gene matches. Germline V gene sequence: CDR1 SGHRS, CDR2 YFSETQ. The CDR3 is CASSSVLAGGSTDTQYF. In DNA, the CDR3 is TGCGCCAGCAGTAGCGTACTAGCGGGGGGAAGCACAGATACGCAGTATTTT.

This chain links TRBV29-1 with TRBJ1-2, with D unresolved. This CDR3 is 12 amino acids long. Deletions cut 6 bases from V and 0 bases from J, with 8 bases between. From germline, CDR1 is SQVTM and CDR2 ANQGSEA. The CDR3 region has the DNA TGCAGCGTAAGACCGACTAACTATGGCTACACCTTC. It codes for CSVRPTNYGYTF.

The gene calls are TRBV23-1 and TRBJ1-2, with 7 bases fitting TRBD1. TRBV23-1 is an ORF for which the function is uncertain. With V trimmed by 2 bases and J by 9 bases, 12 bases remained unmatched. CDR3 length: 15 residues. CDR3 sequence (DNA): TGCGCCAGCAGTCAAGACGGCAGGGGGACAATCCGCTACACCTTC. Protein sequence: CASSQDGRGTIRYTF.

The CDR3 coding sequence is TGTGCCAGCAGCTACAGCGGGACGACGAACACCGGGGAGCTGTTTTTT. Residues: CASSYSGTTNTGELFF. The rearrangement uses TRBV5-5 and TRBJ2-2, with TRBD2 matching over 7 bases. Germline V lookup: CDR1 SGHKS, CDR2 YYEKEE (reference sequence). The CDR3 loop spans 16 amino acids. The ends lost 3 bases at V and 0 bases at J; junction bases unmatched: 5.

The chain employs TRBV2 and TRBJ1-5; D is unresolved. V was shortened by 5 bases and J by 4 bases, with 9 bases between the two germline ends. CDR3 size: 13 residues. Germline values: CDR1 SNHLY, CDR2 FYNNEI. The CDR3 region has the DNA TGTGCCAGCAGTAATGACGGGAATCAGCCCCAGCATTTT. Translated, it gives CASSNDGNQPQHF.

The chain uses TRBV6-1 and TRBJ1-4; TRBD1 matches 9 bases. The CDR3 totals 18 residues. V lost 3 bases, J lost 4 bases, and 12 bases stayed unmatched. In germline, CDR1 is MNHNS, CDR2 SASEGT. In DNA form, the CDR3 reads TGTGCCAGCAGTGAGGCGATTTTTTGGGGACAGGGTAATGAAAAACTGTTTTTT. This codes for CASSEAIFWGQGNEKLFF.

The genes are TRBV12-3 or TRBV12-4 and TRBJ1-2; possibly TRBD1 for D (5 bases). This CDR3 comprises 12 residues. Between the trimmed V and J ends, which lost 6 bases and 4 bases, there was a span of 9 bases. The CDR3 here is CASRPGFYGYTF. DNA for the CDR3: TGTGCCAGCAGACCAGGGTTCTATGGCTACACCTTC.

V gene TRBV2 combines with J gene TRBJ2-3; tentatively, D is TRBD1 (6 bases). This CDR3 contains 13 residues. Per the germline V gene, CDR1 is SNHLY and CDR2 is FYNNEI. Trimming cost V 3 bases and J 3 bases, with 7 bases left between them. CDR3 residues: CASSEQGTDTQYF. CDR3 in DNA: TGTGCCAGCAGTGAGCAGGGGACAGATACGCAGTATTTT. Using reference TRBV2 and TRBJ2-3 for the parts outside the CDR3, the full variable domain is EPEVTQTPSHQVTQMGQEVILRCVPISNHLYFYWYRQILGQKVEFLVSFYNNEISEKSEIFDDQFSVERPDGSNFTLKIRSTKLEDSAMYFCASSEQGTDTQYFGPGTRLTVL.

This rearrangement joins TRBV5-1 to TRBJ1-1; D unclear. From germline, CDR1 is SGHRS and CDR2 YFSETQ. Trimming stripped 6 bases from V and 3 bases from J, with 18 bases between. The CDR3 consists of 15 residues. The CDR3 sequence: CASNDQWSGDTEAFF. The CDR3 nucleotides are TGCGCCAGCAACGATCAGTGGAGTGGAGACACTGAAGCTTTCTTT.